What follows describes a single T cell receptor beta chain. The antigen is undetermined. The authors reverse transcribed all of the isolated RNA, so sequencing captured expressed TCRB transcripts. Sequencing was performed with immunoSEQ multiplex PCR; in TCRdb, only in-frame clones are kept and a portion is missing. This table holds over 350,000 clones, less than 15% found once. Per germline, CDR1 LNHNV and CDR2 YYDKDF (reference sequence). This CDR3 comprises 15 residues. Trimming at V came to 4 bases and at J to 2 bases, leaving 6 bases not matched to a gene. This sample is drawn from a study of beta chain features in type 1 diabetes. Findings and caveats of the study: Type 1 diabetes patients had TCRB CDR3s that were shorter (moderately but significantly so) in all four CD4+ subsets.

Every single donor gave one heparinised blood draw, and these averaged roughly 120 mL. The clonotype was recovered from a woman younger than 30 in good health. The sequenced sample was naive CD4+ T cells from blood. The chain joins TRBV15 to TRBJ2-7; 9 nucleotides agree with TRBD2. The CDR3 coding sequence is TGTGCCACCAGCATTCTTGGACTAGCGACCTACGAGCAGTACTTC. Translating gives CATSILGLATYEQYF.